This is a list of T cell receptor beta chains from one sample in a study of tumor-infiltrating lymphocytes in oesophageal squamous cell carcinoma. TCRdb passed the PCR reads through MiXCR, listing each CDR3 protein once. The sample holds 15,000 to 25,000 distinct CDR3 sequences, approximately 40% seen once. The material sequenced was esophageal tumor tissue. These receptors were taken from a male donor with esophageal squamous cell carcinoma. The conserved cysteine and the conserved F or W are not part of the CDR3 here. Fields, in order: V gene, CDR3 protein.

TRBV7-2 | ASSLERESYEQY
TRBV10-3 | ATKGRGDQETQY
TRBV10-3 | AISPGLTSSTDTQY
TRBV7-2 | ASSLLSGNQPQH
TRBV6-1 | ASSGRPGRQETQY
TRBV5-1 | ASSKGLGDTQY
TRBV4-1 | ASSLIWVGSYEQY
TRBV7-2 | ASSSRLAGGPSQETQY
TRBV6-1 | ASIPNPTYNEQF
TRBV5-1 | ASSLTGTRADTQY
TRBV7-6 | ASSPGTEQY
TRBV7-2 | ASSLVAFQGGDTQY
TRBV7-8 | ASSLGSTPSSTDTQY
TRBV27 | ASRCEQY
TRBV27 | ASRTGTGGRPQH
TRBV7-6 | ASVGPAGTGVNTEAF
TRBV9 | ASTPPGRVYNEQF
TRBV5-5 | ASSLPGTLYEQY
TRBV6-2/TRBV6-3 | ASTDRITMNTEAF
TRBV28 | ASRPQGKDQPQH
TRBV10-3 | AITDGPPDTQY
TRBV19 | ASRTGPSSYEQY
TRBV3-1 | ASSQETLYGYT
TRBV6-2/TRBV6-3 | ASSIAGGGSYEQY
TRBV11-2 | ASSLVRGAGYEQY
TRBV7-9 | ASSLRASAEAF
TRBV19 | ASSSLAGVGVWDNEQF
TRBV7-3 | ASSRGLAGALGEQF
TRBV7-9 | ASSYRVRGSPLH
TRBV18 | ASSHNSGSYNEQF
TRBV6-1 | ASNSGQGKAF
TRBV11-1 | ASSSLAGVYEQY
TRBV4-1 | ASSQDGAGVAYEQY
TRBV7-9 | ASSLVASSNEQY
TRBV6-6 | ASSYSATYSYEQY
TRBV3-1 | ASSQGIGLLYEQY
TRBV5-1 | ASSIGTGATYEQY
TRBV7-6 | ASSLGQGEETQY
TRBV5-8 | ASSVWGIFYEQY
TRBV9 | ASSLSGGVNTGELF
TRBV27 | ASSSHPPREKSYEQY
TRBV5-1 | ASSRNRVVDGYT
TRBV20-1 | SASDRDRYNEQY
TRBV12-3/TRBV12-4 | ASRRTSGQGDQEQY
TRBV24-1 | ATSDEPRPPNQPQH
TRBV7-3 | ASSLGNEQF
TRBV5-1 | ASSFQSSTDTQY
TRBV28 | ASSFPGTSGYSYNEQY
TRBV7-6 | ASSLDEGGLDTGELF
TRBV7-8 | ASSLFLGSTSYNEQF
TRBV6-6 | ASSYSTGGIDEQF
TRBV11-2 | ASSTENYGYT
TRBV7-7 | ASSLESNNEQF
TRBV7-2 | ARSGGTGDQKRLF
TRBV7-3 | ASRIDRNTEAF